This TCR beta chain was sequenced in a study of T cell responses to AZD1222 COVID-19 vaccine. On the study more broadly: Second-dose intervals of approximately 4 or approximately 12 weeks were pooled. Findings and limits, study-wide: No day 14 peak samples; only post-peak repertoires were characterized.

On this clone itself: What it binds is unknown.

TCRdb's copy holds only in-frame clones and misses some; the assay was immunoSEQ multiplex PCR. The data contain around 120,000 clones, roughly 87% of them seen just once; the ten biggest clones take up about 1.2%. The germline V gene encodes CDR1 MDHEN and CDR2 SYDVKM. This CDR3 is built from 15 residues. Trimming shortened V by 7 bases and J by 6 bases, and 21 bases separated the two germline ends. The TCR comes from an adult in good health. This rearrangement joins TRBV28 to TRBJ1-2; D is uncertain. Here the sequenced sample was peripheral blood, taken on day 0 of AZD1222 vaccination. The CDR3 is CASIASGKRVDGYTF. CDR3 coding DNA: TGTGCCAGCATAGCGTCGGGCAAGCGAGTAGATGGCTACACCTTC.